This T cell receptor beta chain is drawn from a study of cytomegalovirus exposure and HLA in healthy donors. Germline lookup yields CDR1 SGHRS and CDR2 YFSETQ. V lost 0 bases to trimming and J lost 3 bases; unmatched junction nucleotides: 5. The CDR3 has 17 amino acids. Details on this clone: Its antigen is not known.

Each donor was healthy, and each was a bone marrow donor. Study-wide findings and caveats: Some highly shared sequence variants likely arose as a pipeline artifact. Associated with cytomegalovirus, according to the listing, were around 160 TCR beta chains.

PCR was performed using 60 Vbeta and 13 Jbeta primers. TCRdb's table, derived via immunoSEQ multiplex PCR, lists solely in-frame clones and lacks some. The sample includes 210,000 or so clones, over 75% of them seen just once. The chain is built from TRBV5-1 and TRBJ2-2; 10 nucleotides match TRBD2. Sample: PBMCs. This TCR was sampled from a man between 18 and 35 years old in good health and CMV-seronegative. Written as DNA, the CDR3 is TGCGCCAGCAGCTTGGGGGGGACTAGCGCCGACACCGGGGAGCTGTTTTTT. Translating gives CASSLGGTSADTGELFF.